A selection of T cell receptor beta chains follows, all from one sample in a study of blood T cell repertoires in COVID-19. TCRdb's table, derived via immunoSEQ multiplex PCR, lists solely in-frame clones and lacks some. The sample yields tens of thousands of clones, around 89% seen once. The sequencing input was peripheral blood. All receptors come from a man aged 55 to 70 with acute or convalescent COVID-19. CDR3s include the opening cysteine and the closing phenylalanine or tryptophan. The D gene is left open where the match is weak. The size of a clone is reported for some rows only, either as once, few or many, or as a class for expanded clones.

TGTGCCAGTAATCAACTTGGGGGGGTCACTGAAGCTTTCTTT CASNQLGGVTEAFF TRBJ1-1 once - TRBV19
TGTGCCATCAACGGAGGGGGGGAGGTAGGGAATGAGCAGTTCTTC CAINGGGEVGNEQFF TRBJ2-1 - - TRBV10-3
TGTGCCAGCAGCTTAGGGGTCGGGACAGGGGTAAACTATGGCTACACCTTC CASSLGVGTGVNYGYTF TRBJ1-2 - TRBD1 TRBV7-8
TGCAGCGTTAAGGGGACATACGAGGGGAATGAGCAGTTCTTC CSVKGTYEGNEQFF TRBJ2-1 - - TRBV29-1
TGTGCCAGCGGGCAGGGGGGAGGGACAGGGGTCTATGGCTACACCTTC CASGQGGGTGVYGYTF TRBJ1-2 - TRBD1 TRBV28
TGCAGTGCTAGTGGAACTAGCAATGAGCAGTTCTTC CSASGTSNEQFF TRBJ2-1 - - TRBV20-1
TGTGCCAGCAGCTTGGCGGGGTTTGGCGGGAGGCTCACAGATACGCAGTATTTT CASSLAGFGGRLTDTQYF TRBJ2-3 - TRBD2 TRBV5-6
TGTGCCAGCAGTGGAAGGGGGCGAAACACCGGGGAGCTGTTTTTT CASSGRGRNTGELFF TRBJ2-2 - TRBD1 TRBV2
TGTGCCAGCAGCGGGACAGGGAGCACAGATACGCAGTATTTT CASSGTGSTDTQYF TRBJ2-3 - TRBD1 TRBV6-2/TRBV6-3
TGTGCCAGCAGCGGAACAGGGGGTGAAGCTTTCTTT CASSGTGGEAFF TRBJ1-1 - TRBD1 TRBV13
TGTGCCAGTAAGTCAAGAGCGGGGAATGAGCAGTTCTTC CASKSRAGNEQFF TRBJ2-1 - TRBD2 TRBV2
TGTGCCAGCAGCTTGGTCCTTTCGGGACAGGGTTATGGCTACACCTTC CASSLVLSGQGYGYTF TRBJ1-2 few TRBD1 TRBV7-9
TGTGCCACCCCGACAGAAGAAAAACTGTTTTTT CATPTEEKLFF TRBJ1-4 once - TRBV24-1
TGTGCCAGCAGTTACTCGGGACAGGGGGCAAATGAGCAGTTCTTC CASSYSGQGANEQFF TRBJ2-1 - TRBD1 TRBV6-6
TGTGCCAGCAGTTTAGGGACATCTGAAGCTTTCTTT CASSLGTSEAFF TRBJ1-1 - - TRBV28
TGTGCCTGGGCCCAAATGGACAGGGGAGGGCAGTACTTC CAWAQMDRGGQYF TRBJ2-7 - TRBD1 TRBV30
TGTGCCTGGAACGCTAGGACGGGACAGGGGCTGTTAAAACTGTTTTTT CAWNARTGQGLLKLFF TRBJ1-4 - TRBD1 TRBV30
TGTGCCAGCAGCTTTCTAGCGTCTAGCACAGATACGCAGTATTTT CASSFLASSTDTQYF TRBJ2-3 - - TRBV5-6
TGTGCCAGCACCCAAGCGCTAGCGGAGCAGTTCTTC CASTQALAEQFF TRBJ2-1 - - TRBV7-9
TGTGCCAGTAGTAGGGGACAGGCGTTAGTGACTAATGAAAAACTGTTTTTT CASSRGQALVTNEKLFF TRBJ1-4 - TRBD1 TRBV19
TGTGCCAGCAGCGTCCAGGGGGGCACTGAAGCTTTCTTT CASSVQGGTEAFF TRBJ1-1 - TRBD1 TRBV6-5
TGTGCCAGCAACGTAGGCAGGGGGCTGTCCGAGCAGTACTTC CASNVGRGLSEQYF TRBJ2-7 - TRBD1 TRBV28
TGTGCCTCTAGTCTTTCCAGGGTCGGGGGTGAAAAACTGTTTTTT CASSLSRVGGEKLFF TRBJ1-4 - - TRBV6-5
TGTGCCAGCAGTCGCGGGACAGGGGAATACGAGCAGTACTTC CASSRGTGEYEQYF TRBJ2-7 once TRBD1 TRBV6-2/TRBV6-3
TGTGCCAGCAGCCCCCGTCCGGGACAGGAGCGCCACGAGCAGTACTTC CASSPRPGQERHEQYF TRBJ2-7 - TRBD1 TRBV7-9
TGTGCCACCAACAACAGGGGTCTAGCCCTCCACTTT CATNNRGLALHF TRBJ1-6 few TRBD1 TRBV6-5
TGTGCCAGCAGCTCTCGCGGAGGTACCGCTCCCAATGAGCAGTTCTTC CASSSRGGTAPNEQFF TRBJ2-1 - - TRBV7-2
TGTGCCAGCAGCAAAGTTGGACAGGAGGATCCTGCAACTAATGAAAAACTGTTTTTT CASSKVGQEDPATNEKLFF TRBJ1-4 once - TRBV21-1
TGTGCCAGCACCCGTACAGGGGGCGAGCAGTACTTC CASTRTGGEQYF TRBJ2-7 - TRBD1 TRBV27
TGTGCCAGCAGCGTAGGTGGAGGGGACTATGGCTACACCTTC CASSVGGGDYGYTF TRBJ1-2 - - TRBV9
TGTGCCAGCATCAAGGAGATCCTACGCCAAGAGACCCAGTACTTC CASIKEILRQETQYF TRBJ2-5 - - TRBV5-8
TGTGCCAGTAGGCACAGGGGTTCACCCCTCCACTTT CASRHRGSPLHF TRBJ1-6 - TRBD1 TRBV19
TGTGCCAGCAGCCCCGCCGGGGCGGTACAGGGGGCGCTAAGCACTGAAGCTTTCTTT CASSPAGAVQGALSTEAFF TRBJ1-1 - TRBD1 TRBV5-6
TGCAGACTTCTCCATTGGACAGGGAGCTCCTATAATTCACCCCTCCACTTT CRLLHWTGSSYNSPLHF TRBJ1-6 once TRBD1 TRBV29-1
TGTGCCAGCAGCCCCTACGCGGAAGGGGTAGGACGTTCACCCCTCCACTTT CASSPYAEGVGRSPLHF TRBJ1-6 few - TRBV6-2/TRBV6-3
TGCGCCAGCAGCTTGCGGGAGAACACTGAAGCTTTCTTT CASSLRENTEAFF TRBJ1-1 once - TRBV5-1
TGTGCCAGCAGCTTAGGACTGAAGTACGAGCAGTACTTC CASSLGLKYEQYF TRBJ2-7 - - TRBV7-2
TGTGCCAGCAGCCCGACAGGAGCACGGGGTGAAAAACTGTTTTTT CASSPTGARGEKLFF TRBJ1-4 - - TRBV6-5
TGTGCCACCAGTGCGGGGACAGGGACTGGAAACACCATATATTTT CATSAGTGTGNTIYF TRBJ1-3 - TRBD1 TRBV24-1
TGTGCCAGCAGCGCACGGGGGGGGGCGAAAGAGCAGTACTTC CASSARGGAKEQYF TRBJ2-7 - TRBD2 TRBV11-2
TGTGCCAGCAGGGAGACAGGGGTCGCCTACAATGAGCAGTTCTTC CASRETGVAYNEQFF TRBJ2-1 - TRBD1 TRBV6-5
TGTGCCAGCAGCTCCCCGGGACTAAAGGCAGATACGCAGTATTTT CASSSPGLKADTQYF TRBJ2-3 - TRBD2 TRBV7-9
TGTGCCAGCAGAAGGGGGAGAAGCGGGAGGGGCAATGAGCAGTTCTTC CASRRGRSGRGNEQFF TRBJ2-1 - TRBD2 TRBV5-6
TGTGCCAGCAGCATCAGGGAAGGCACTGAAGCTTTCTTT CASSIREGTEAFF TRBJ1-1 - - TRBV6-4
TGTGCCTGGGGTGGTTACGGGAGGGGGAATGAGCAGTTCTTC CAWGGYGRGNEQFF TRBJ2-1 - TRBD2 TRBV30
TGTGCCAGCAGCCAATACGTGGGGCCCTACGAGCAGTACTTC CASSQYVGPYEQYF TRBJ2-7 - - TRBV14